The 2 T cell receptor beta chains below come from one sample, sequenced in a study of T cell repertoires in cytomegalovirus infection. TCRdb called the reads again in MiXCR, with one record for every CDR3 protein. The profile shows 560,000 or so distinct CDR3 sequences, about 17% of them singletons. Sequenced: CD8+ T cells from PBMCs. The receptors shown here come from a human donor in good health (CMV status not recorded). Some clones in this sample may be carry-over from other donors' samples.

This clonotype was counted a few times. V is TRBV30 and J is TRBJ1-6; 7 bases map to TRBD1. CDR1 and CDR2 (germline): GTSNPN, SVGIG (reference sequence). This CDR3 spans 20 amino acids. J gave up 0 bases and V 3 bases, and 17 bases lay outside the gene matches. CDR3 DNA sequence: TGTGCCTGGAGGGAGAAACCGGGACAGTCGGCTGACTCCTATAATTCACCCCTCCACTTT. It translates to CAWREKPGQSADSYNSPLHF.

This clonotype was counted a few times. Relative to the germline gene, one junction end is altered; a read error may explain this. This chain links TRBV12-3 or TRBV12-4 with TRBJ1-1, with D uncertain. The CDR3 spans 12 residues. The CDR3 loop is CASSTIVSEAFF. The CDR3 nucleotides read TGTGCCAGCAGTACAATAGTGTCTGAGGCTTTCTTT.